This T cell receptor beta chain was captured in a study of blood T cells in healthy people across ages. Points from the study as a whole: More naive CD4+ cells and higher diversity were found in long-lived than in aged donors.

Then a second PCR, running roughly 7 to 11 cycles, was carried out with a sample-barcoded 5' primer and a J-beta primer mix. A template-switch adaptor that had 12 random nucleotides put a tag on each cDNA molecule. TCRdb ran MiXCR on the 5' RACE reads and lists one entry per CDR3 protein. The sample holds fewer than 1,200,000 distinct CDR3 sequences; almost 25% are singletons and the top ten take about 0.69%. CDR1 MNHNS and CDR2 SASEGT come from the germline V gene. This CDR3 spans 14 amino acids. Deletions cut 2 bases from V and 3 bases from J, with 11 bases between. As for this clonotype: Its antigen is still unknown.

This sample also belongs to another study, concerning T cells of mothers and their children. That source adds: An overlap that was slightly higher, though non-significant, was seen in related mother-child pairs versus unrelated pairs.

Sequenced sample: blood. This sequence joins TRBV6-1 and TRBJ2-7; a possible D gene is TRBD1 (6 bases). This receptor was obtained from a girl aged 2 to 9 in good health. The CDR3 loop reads CASSEYRTDYEQYF. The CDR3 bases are TGTGCCAGCAGTGAATATAGGACAGACTACGAGCAGTACTTC.